The 13 T cell receptor beta chains below come from one sample, sequenced in a study of early T cells in non-severe SARS-CoV-2 infection. TCRdb reprocessed the 5' RACE reads via MiXCR and lists one record per CDR3 protein. Seen here are about 98,000 distinct CDR3 sequences, approximately 15% observed once, and the top ten hold 5.5% to 8%. Input material: whole blood. The receptors shown here come from an adult who was a healthcare worker with PCR-confirmed SARS-CoV-2 infection or an uninfected control (not recorded which).

This clonotype was picked up one time. CDR3 sequence reads: CASSIEGARSYEQYF. CDR3 sequence (DNA): TGTGCCAGCAGTATTGAGGGAGCCCGCTCCTACGAGCAGTACTTC. The J gene is TRBJ2-7, the V gene TRBV2, with a tentative D call TRBD2 (5 bases). The CDR3 length is 15 residues. Germline V gene lookup returns CDR1 SNHLY and CDR2 FYNNEI. V was trimmed by 5 bases and J by 0 bases, leaving 14 bases between them.

This clonotype was counted many times. This rearrangement joins TRBV27 to TRBJ2-7; D is possibly TRBD1 or TRBD2 (6 bases each). The CDR3 covers 16 residues. V lost 6 bases to trimming and J lost 6 bases, with 24 bases between them. Germline CDR1 MNHEY, CDR2 SMNVEV (reference sequence). CDR3 bases: TGTGCCAGCAGCCCAGAAGCCGGGACAAGGACTATCGAGCAGTACTTC. Protein product: CASSPEAGTRTIEQYF.

This clonotype was counted between two and nine times. J is TRBJ1-1 and V is TRBV6-2 or TRBV6-3; a possible D gene is TRBD1 (6 bases). The CDR3 is made up of 14 amino acids. Germline V gene sequence: CDR1 MNHEY, CDR2 SVGEGT. Trimming removed 2 bases at V and 1 base at J, with 8 bases between. As DNA, the CDR3 is TGTGCCAGCAGTTACGGGGGGCCGAACACTGAAGCTTTCTTT. Residues: CASSYGGPNTEAFF.

This clonotype showed up many times. The chain recombines TRBV5-5 with TRBJ2-7, with D perhaps matching TRBD1 or TRBD2 (6 bases each). Trimming took off 8 bases at V and 3 bases at J, with 12 bases between the two ends. The germline V gene has CDR1 SGHKS and CDR2 YYEKEE (reference sequence). The CDR3 runs to 12 residues. CDR3 DNA sequence: TGTGCCAGTGAGGGGGGCGGCTACGAGCAGTACTTC. Its protein product is CASEGGGYEQYF.

The gene calls are TRBV29-1 and TRBJ1-1; D gene unclear. The CDR3 has 12 residues. Germline CDR1 and CDR2: SQVTM and ANQGSEA. V was cut by 7 bases and J by 0 bases, with 9 bases left in between. The CDR3 nucleotides read TGCAGCGCCGCTAAGATGAACACTGAAGCTTTCTTT. This sequence encodes CSAAKMNTEAFF.

The chain couples TRBV19 to TRBJ2-4; no clear D. The CDR3 is 15 amino acids. Germline CDR1 LNHDA, CDR2 SQIVND (reference sequence). V lost 3 bases, J lost 1 base, and 10 bases lay in between. The CDR3 reads CASSIWVSAKNIQYF. The CDR3 coding sequence is TGTGCCAGTAGTATTTGGGTTTCGGCCAAAAACATTCAGTACTTC.

The V and J genes are TRBV11-2 and TRBJ1-1; no clear D gene. Trimming shortened V by 5 bases and J by 2 bases, and 15 bases separated the two germline ends. This CDR3 is 15 amino acids long. Germline values: CDR1 SGHAT, CDR2 FQNNGV. This chain's CDR3 is CASSRGRGANTEAFF. The DNA for the CDR3 is TGTGCCAGCAGCCGTGGACGTGGAGCCAACACTGAAGCTTTCTTT. Complete variable domain (other parts from reference TRBV11-2 and TRBJ1-1): EAGVAQSPRYKIIEKRQSVAFWCNPISGHATLYWYQQILGQGPKLLIQFQNNGVVDDSQLPKDRFSAERLKGVDSTLKIQPAKLEDSAVYLCASSRGRGANTEAFFGQGTRLTVV.

This clonotype was seen ten or more times. The V call is TRBV4-2, the J call TRBJ2-4; D is possibly TRBD2 (5 bases). This CDR3 has 15 residues. With 4 bases removed from V and 8 bases from J, the gap between germline ends came to 18 bases. CDR1 is LGHNA, CDR2 YNFKEQ, per germline. As DNA, the CDR3 is TGTGCCAGCAGCCGAGAGGGTCCCAAGGGAGACATTCAGTACTTC. The encoded protein is CASSREGPKGDIQYF.

This chain links TRBV18 with TRBJ1-1, with unresolved D. The germline V gene encodes CDR1 KGHSH and CDR2 LQKENI. The CDR3 length is 13 residues. Trimming removed 3 bases from V and 13 bases from J, with 18 bases in between. The DNA of the CDR3 is TGTGCCAGCTCACCGTCCAAGCAACTCGAGGTTTTCTTT. It codes for CASSPSKQLEVFF.

The DNA of the CDR3 is TGTGCCTGGACCCTAGGTTTTAATGAAAAACTGTTTTTT. It encodes CAWTLGFNEKLFF. The chain is built from TRBV30 and TRBJ1-4; D is undetermined. The germline V and J ends were trimmed by 4 bases and 4 bases, with 10 bases remaining between them. Germline V CDR1 and CDR2: GTSNPN, SVGIG (reference sequence). The CDR3 contains 13 residues.

The V and J genes are TRBV15 and TRBJ2-1; TRBD2 matches 10 bases. The junction had 3 bases not matched to a gene; V was cut back by 0 bases and J by 4 bases. The CDR3 is 16 amino acids. Germline lookup yields CDR1 LNHNV and CDR2 YYDKDF (reference sequence). CDR3 in DNA: TGTGCCACCAGCAGAGACGGGACTAGCGTATACAATGAGCAGTTCTTC. Translating it yields CATSRDGTSVYNEQFF.

The chain has TRBV18 and TRBJ1-1, with 11 bases matching TRBD1. V was pared by 5 bases and J by 1 base, with 6 bases of the junction left unmatched. The CDR3 has 16 amino acids. Germline CDR1 is KGHSH and CDR2 is LQKENI. The CDR3 sequence is CASSFGTGGRNTEAFF. The CDR3 coding sequence is TGTGCCAGCTCATTTGGGACAGGGGGACGGAACACTGAAGCTTTCTTT.

This clonotype is classed as medium-sized. The V call is TRBV7-9, the J call TRBJ1-2; 12 nucleotides match TRBD1. The CDR3 runs to 17 residues. Germline trimming cut 4 bases from V and 8 bases from J; bases unmatched to any gene: 14. Germline assignment: CDR1 SEHNR and CDR2 FQNEAQ (reference sequence). The CDR3 nucleotides are TGTGCCAGCAGCTCGACCGTCGCCGGGACAGGGGGCCACGGCTACACCTTC. This translates into CASSSTVAGTGGHGYTF.